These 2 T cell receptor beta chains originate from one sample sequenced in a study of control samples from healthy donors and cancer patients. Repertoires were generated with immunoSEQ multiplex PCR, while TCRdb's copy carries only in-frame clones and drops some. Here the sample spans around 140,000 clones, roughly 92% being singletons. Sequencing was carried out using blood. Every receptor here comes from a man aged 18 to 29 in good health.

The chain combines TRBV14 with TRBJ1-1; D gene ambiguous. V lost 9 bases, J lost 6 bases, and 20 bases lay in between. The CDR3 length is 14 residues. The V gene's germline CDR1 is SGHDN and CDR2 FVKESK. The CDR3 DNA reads TGTGCCAGGGATCAGACTCCTGGGAGGGCTGAAGCTTTCTTT. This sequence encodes CARDQTPGRAEAFF.

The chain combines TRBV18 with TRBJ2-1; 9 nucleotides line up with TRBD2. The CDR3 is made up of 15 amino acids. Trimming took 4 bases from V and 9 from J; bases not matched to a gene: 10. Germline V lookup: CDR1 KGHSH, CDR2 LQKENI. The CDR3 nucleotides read TGTGCCAGCTCACAACTAGCGGGCAGGCTTGGTGAGCAGTTCTTC. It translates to CASSQLAGRLGEQFF. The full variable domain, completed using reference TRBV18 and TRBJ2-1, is NAGVMQNPRHLVRRRGQEARLRCSPMKGHSHVYWYRQLPEEGLKFMVYLQKENIIDESGMPKERFSAEFPKEGPSILRIQQVVRGDSAAYFCASSQLAGRLGEQFFGPGTRLTVL.